This T cell receptor (beta chain) is from a study of response to subunit inactivated influenza vaccine. Worth noting for this clonotype: Its antigen is not known.

CDR3 size: 13 residues. V was clipped by 3 bases and J by 6 bases; unmatched bases: 1. The germline V gene has CDR1 LGHDT and CDR2 YNNKEL (reference sequence). TCRdb re-derived calls from the RT-PCR reads in MiXCR, one entry per CDR3 protein. The table shows about 500,000 distinct CDR3 sequences, with 16% occurring only once. Study-wide results and caveats: Authors suggested each seasonal influenza vaccination recruits few new T cells.

The sample was CD4+ T cells sorted from PBMCs, taken less than 25 months after vaccination. The chain links TRBV3-1 to TRBJ2-2; 7 positions match TRBD1. The sequence came from a man aged 50 to 69 who received an inactivated influenza vaccine. The CDR3 DNA is TGTGCCAGCAGCCAGGGGACAGCCGGGGAGCTGTTTTTT. This gives the protein CASSQGTAGELFF.